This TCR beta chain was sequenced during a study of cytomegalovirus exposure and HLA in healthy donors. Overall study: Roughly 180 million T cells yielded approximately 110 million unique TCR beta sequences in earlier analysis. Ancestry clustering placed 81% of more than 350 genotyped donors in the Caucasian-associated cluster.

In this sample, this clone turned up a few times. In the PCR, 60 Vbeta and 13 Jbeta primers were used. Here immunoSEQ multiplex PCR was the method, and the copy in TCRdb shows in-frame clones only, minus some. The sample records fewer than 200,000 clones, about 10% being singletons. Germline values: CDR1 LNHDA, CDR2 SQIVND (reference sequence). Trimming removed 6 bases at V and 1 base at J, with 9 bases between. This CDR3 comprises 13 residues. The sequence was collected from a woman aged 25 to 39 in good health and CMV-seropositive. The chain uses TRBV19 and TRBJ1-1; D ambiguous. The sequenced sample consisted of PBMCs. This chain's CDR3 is CASRSTGNTEAFF. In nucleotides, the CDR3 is TGTGCCAGTAGATCAACTGGGAACACTGAAGCTTTCTTT.